What follows describes a single T cell receptor beta chain. The target antigen is unknown. Sample time point: persistent/refractory GD, antithyroid drugs over 5 years with positive TRAb. Extracted PBMC RNA gave rise to the TCR library. This entry comes from a study of regulatory T cells in long-lasting Graves disease. General study findings and limits: Whereas new patients shared about a thousand public clonotypes, persistent patients shared more, at about 2,500.

Construction of TCR beta libraries relied on iRepertoire HTBI primers and on Arm-PCR targeting CDR3 regions. The authors' processing: Sequenced samples collectively carried 62 TRBV and 12 to 15 TRBJ segments. TCRdb fed the multiplex PCR reads into MiXCR, producing one record per CDR3 protein. TCRdb's processing, not the study's, gives the V and J calls here. The sample lists approximately 380,000 distinct CDR3 sequences, less than 25% occurring once. The CDR3 has 16 residues. Germline lookup yields CDR1 SGHRS and CDR2 YFSETQ. V was pared by 2 bases and J by 1 base, with 7 bases of the junction left unmatched.

V and J are TRBV5-1 and TRBJ1-1; TRBD1 agrees at 8 bases. This TCR was sampled from a female donor with Graves disease. The sequencing here drew on peripheral blood mononuclear cells (PBMCs), taken when the disease was refractory, from a patient treated with antithyroid drugs. The CDR3 is CASSFGTGGKNTEAFF. The CDR3 coding sequence is TGCGCCAGCAGCTTCGGAACAGGGGGGAAGAACACTGAAGCTTTCTTT.